One and the same sample provided the 27 T cell receptor beta chains below, sequenced in a study of T cells after yellow fever vaccination. TCRdb ran MiXCR on the 5' RACE reads and lists one entry per CDR3 protein. Of more than 300,000 distinct CDR3 sequences listed, roughly 10% are singletons. Sequencing was performed on CD4+ T cells sorted from PBMCs, taken 45 days after the yellow fever booster vaccination. The receptors here all came from a man younger than 35 who received the YFV17D yellow fever vaccine.

The V gene is TRBV30, the J gene TRBJ2-5; the D is unclear. Germline loops: CDR1 GTSNPN, CDR2 SVGIG (reference sequence). This CDR3 contains 12 residues. Between the trimmed V and J ends, which lost 0 bases and 6 bases, there was a span of 8 bases. CDR3 in amino acids: CAWSVARQTQYF. The CDR3 nucleotides are TGTGCCTGGAGTGTAGCTAGGCAGACCCAGTACTTC.

This sequence joins TRBV12-3 or TRBV12-4 and TRBJ2-5, with 7 positions matching TRBD1. CDR3 length: 15 residues. After removal of 9 bases from V and 2 bases from J, the junction contained 12 bases not matched to a gene. The CDR3, as DNA: TGTGCCAGTGCCCCCCGGGACAGTTATCAAGAGACCCAGTACTTC. This codes for CASAPRDSYQETQYF.

Concerning this clonotype: Germline and junction disagree at one end, which may indicate a read error. V is TRBV24-1 and J is TRBJ2-5; weak D call: TRBD2 (7 bases). The CDR3 runs to 15 residues. Germline V lookup: CDR1 KGHDR, CDR2 SFDVKD. Here the CDR3 reads CATSDDRGAQVTQYF. The DNA for the CDR3 is TGTGCCACCAGTGATGATCGGGGGGCGCAAGTGACCCAGTACTTC.

The chain employs TRBV5-1 and TRBJ1-2; no clear D. V was cut by 8 bases and J by 4 bases, with 12 bases left in between. The V gene's germline CDR1 is SGHRS and CDR2 YFSETQ. The CDR3 has 12 amino acids. CDR3 protein: CASSERAYGYTF. In DNA form, the CDR3 reads TGCGCCAGTTCGGAGCGGGCCTATGGCTACACCTTC. The variable domain in full, with the rest retrieved from reference TRBV5-1 and TRBJ1-2, is KAGVTQTPRYLIKTRGQQVTLSCSPISGHRSVSWYQQTPGQGLQFLFEYFSETQRNKGNFPGRFSGRQFSNSRSEMNVSTLELGDSALYLCASSERAYGYTFGSGTRLTVV.

There are a few counts of this clonotype. This chain links TRBV4-3 with TRBJ1-1; unclear D gene. The germline V and J ends were trimmed by 0 bases and 2 bases, with 10 bases remaining between them. This CDR3 spans 15 amino acids. Germline loops: CDR1 LGHNA, CDR2 YSLEER. The CDR3 nucleotides are TGCGCCAGCAGCCAAGATCGCCCCCCTAACACTGAAGCTTTCTTT. Amino acids: CASSQDRPPNTEAFF.

The rearrangement joins TRBV7-3 to TRBJ1-6, with 7 bases lining up with TRBD1. The V segment lost 1 base and the J segment 7 bases; nucleotides outside the gene matches: 4. The CDR3 covers 15 residues. Germline lookup yields CDR1 SGHTA and CDR2 FQGTGA. This CDR3 reads CASSLNPGGNSPLHF. Here the CDR3 DNA reads TGTGCCAGCAGCTTAAATCCAGGGGGGAATTCACCCCTCCACTTT.

This clonotype was found a few times. The chain joins TRBV27 to TRBJ2-7; 10 positions agree with TRBD2. The V segment lost 6 bases and the J segment 0 bases; nucleotides outside the gene matches: 8. The CDR3 totals 16 residues. Germline V gene data show CDR1 as MNHEY and CDR2 as SMNVEV (reference sequence). The CDR3 DNA reads TGTGCCAGCAGAAAATTACTAGCGGGGAGCTCCTACGAGCAGTACGTC. Translating it yields CASRKLLAGSSYEQYV.

The table lists this clonotype with a few counts. The chain has TRBV7-2 and TRBJ2-3, with D unclear. Germline CDR1 SGHTA, CDR2 FQGNSA. The CDR3 runs to 14 residues. Trimming removed 5 bases at V and 5 bases at J, with 14 bases between. CDR3 amino acids: CASSRIALRDTQYF. The CDR3 nucleotides read TGTGCCAGCAGCCGAATAGCACTCAGAGATACGCAGTATTTT.

This chain joins TRBV5-1 and TRBJ2-6, with D possibly being TRBD1 (6 bases). The CDR3 runs to 16 residues. V lost 4 bases to trimming and J lost 0 bases, with 11 bases between them. The germline V gene encodes CDR1 SGHRS and CDR2 YFSETQ. The DNA of the CDR3 is TGCGCCAGCAGCCTCGTAGGGGGCTCTGGGGCCAACGTCCTGACTTTC. Its protein is CASSLVGGSGANVLTF.

This clonotype was detected ten times or more. This chain connects TRBV5-1 to TRBJ2-1; TRBD2 is a possible D gene (5 bases). The CDR3 is 13 residues long. Germline V gene lookup returns CDR1 SGHRS and CDR2 YFSETQ. V was trimmed by 3 bases and J by 8 bases, leaving 12 bases between them. The CDR3 DNA reads as TGCGCCAGCAGCTCCCCGGGGAGCGATGAGCAGTTCTTC. Its translation: CASSSPGSDEQFF.

The rearrangement links TRBV6-6 to TRBJ1-2; no definite D call. The V gene's germline CDR1 is MNHNY and CDR2 SVGAGI (reference sequence). V lost 2 bases and J 8 bases, leaving 9 bases between the germline ends. There are 12 residues in the CDR3. The CDR3 nucleotides are TGTGCCAGCAGTTACCGAAACCGGGGCTACACCTTC. This sequence encodes CASSYRNRGYTF.

This chain uses TRBV18 with TRBJ2-1; 8 bases align to TRBD2. CDR1 is KGHSH and CDR2 is LQKENI in the germline V gene. V lost 3 bases to trimming and J lost 5 bases; unmatched junction nucleotides: 6. CDR3 size: 15 residues. CDR3 sequence reads: CASSPIAGRNNEQFF. The CDR3 DNA is TGTGCCAGCTCACCCATAGCGGGGAGAAACAATGAGCAGTTCTTC.

The chain links TRBV5-4 to TRBJ2-4, with TRBD1 identical over 9 bases. V lost 3 bases to trimming and J lost 5 bases; unmatched junction nucleotides: 3. Germline V gene lookup returns CDR1 SGHNT and CDR2 YYREEE (reference sequence). The length of the CDR3 is 14 residues. CDR3 DNA: TGTGCCAGCAGCTCTCGGGACAGGGAAAACATTCAGTACTTC. Protein sequence: CASSSRDRENIQYF. Drawing the rest from reference TRBV5-4 and TRBJ2-4, the complete variable domain is ETGVTQSPTHLIKTRGQQVTLRCSSQSGHNTVSWYQQALGQGPQFIFQYYREEENGRGNFPPRFSGLQFPNYSSELNVNALELDDSALYLCASSSRDRENIQYFGAGTRLSVL.

The V call is TRBV6-5, the J call TRBJ2-5; possibly TRBD1 or TRBD2 for D (5 bases each). The CDR3 sequence is 13 residues long. Germline loops: CDR1 MNHEY, CDR2 SVGAGI. V was trimmed by 6 bases and J by 7 bases, leaving 15 bases between them. This CDR3 is CASSHGTHGTQYF. In nucleotides, the CDR3 is TGTGCCAGCAGCCACGGGACCCACGGGACCCAGTACTTC.

The table lists this clonotype with many counts. This rearrangement joins TRBV28 to TRBJ2-5; the match to TRBD2 covers 8 bases. The CDR3 has 13 amino acids. Per the germline V gene, CDR1 is MDHEN and CDR2 is SYDVKM. The V segment lost 5 bases and the J segment 5 bases; nucleotides outside the gene matches: 4. This chain's CDR3 is CASSRGGRETQYF. Here the CDR3 DNA reads TGTGCCAGCAGTCGGGGGGGCAGGGAGACCCAGTACTTC.

In its sample, this clonotype was seen many times. V is TRBV20-1 and J is TRBJ2-1, with 8 bases that match TRBD1. Germline V lookup: CDR1 DFQATT, CDR2 SNEGSKA (reference sequence). J was trimmed by 4 bases and V by 0 bases; bases with no gene match: 5. CDR3 size: 15 residues. CDR3 nucleotides: TGCAGTGCTAGAGATTGGCAGGGGGCATACAATGAGCAGTTCTTC. Encoded protein: CSARDWQGAYNEQFF.

The J gene is TRBJ2-1, the V gene TRBV3-1, with a tentative D call TRBD2 (5 bases). CDR3 length: 13 amino acids. CDR1 is LGHDT and CDR2 is YNNKEL in the germline V gene (reference sequence). The V gene lost 0 bases and the J gene lost 12 bases, with 12 bases spanning the gap. CDR3 region: CASSQDPLRAQFF. The CDR3 coding sequence is TGTGCCAGCAGCCAAGACCCGCTGAGGGCGCAGTTCTTC.

This chain joins TRBV5-1 and TRBJ2-5; 14 bases match TRBD2. V trimming: 4 bases; J trimming: 4 bases; junction bases outside the gene matches: 6. This CDR3 has 16 residues. CDR1 and CDR2 (germline): SGHRS, YFSETQ. CDR3 coding DNA: TGCGCCAGCAGCCCGGGACTAGCGGGGGAACGAGAGACCCAGTACTTC. Translation gives CASSPGLAGERETQYF.

This clonotype was picked up a small number of times. The V and J genes are TRBV4-1 and TRBJ2-1; no clear D. Germline V gives CDR1 MGHRA, CDR2 YSYEKL. V was clipped by 6 bases and J by 5 bases, with 11 bases between them. The CDR3 loop spans 13 amino acids. CDR3 sequence reads: CASRGRRNNEQFF. The CDR3 DNA sequence: TGCGCCAGCAGGGGCAGGAGAAACAATGAGCAGTTCTTC.

This clonotype was found many times. The chain has TRBV7-2 and TRBJ1-1; 7 bases align to TRBD1. V was pared by 4 bases and J by 12 bases, with 14 bases of the junction left unmatched. Looked up from germline, CDR1 is SGHTA and CDR2 is FQGNSA. The CDR3 has 14 amino acids. CDR3 loop: CASSSQGGSGATFF. The CDR3 DNA reads as TGTGCCAGCAGCTCGCAGGGGGGATCAGGAGCGACTTTCTTT.

This clonotype turned up a few times. The V gene is TRBV7-9, the J gene TRBJ2-1, with 10 bases identical to TRBD2. This CDR3 is built from 15 residues. CDR1 is SEHNR, CDR2 FQNEAQ, per germline (reference sequence). V gave up 4 bases and J gave up 3 bases; unmatched junction bases: 3. CDR3 sequence: CASSSTSGDYNEQFF. The CDR3 DNA reads as TGTGCCAGCAGCTCCACTAGCGGGGACTACAATGAGCAGTTCTTC. The full variable domain, rest sourced from reference TRBV7-9 and TRBJ2-1, is DTGVSQNPRHKITKRGQNVTFRCDPISEHNRLYWYRQTLGQGPEFLTYFQNEAQLEKSRLLSDRFSAERPKGSFSTLEIQRTEQGDSAMYLCASSSTSGDYNEQFFGPGTRLTVL.

This clonotype was counted only a few times. The chain's CDR3 is CASSFKVEGTEAFF. In DNA, the CDR3 is TGTGCCAGCAGTTTTAAAGTGGAGGGCACTGAAGCTTTCTTT. The chain links TRBV27 to TRBJ1-1; D gene unclear. The CDR3 totals 14 residues. Trimming removed 3 bases from V and 4 bases from J, with 12 bases in between. CDR1 is MNHEY and CDR2 is SMNVEV in the germline V gene (reference sequence).

The chain links TRBV5-8 to TRBJ2-3, with TRBD2 as a possible D gene (5 bases). Germline loops: CDR1 SGHTS, CDR2 YDEGEE. There are 14 residues in the CDR3. Trimming pared 0 bases from V and 8 bases from J, leaving 13 bases between. In DNA, the CDR3 is TGTGCCAGCAGCTTGGCCCTCATACGGGGTACGCAGTATTTT. This codes for CASSLALIRGTQYF.

This clonotype was picked up a small number of times. This chain joins TRBV28 and TRBJ1-5, with D uncertain. CDR1 and CDR2 from the germline V gene are MDHEN and SYDVKM. The CDR3 extends over 12 amino acids. Between the trimmed V and J ends, which lost 3 bases and 6 bases, there was a span of 6 bases. DNA of the CDR3: TGTGCCAGCAGTTTTTCAATTCAGCCCCAGCATTTT. Its translation: CASSFSIQPQHF.

The chain is built from TRBV9 and TRBJ2-2; 8 nucleotides line up with TRBD1. The V gene end was trimmed by 2 bases and the J gene end by 0 bases; junction bases not matched to a gene: 3. Germline CDR1 reads SGDLS; CDR2 reads YYNGEE. The CDR3 spans 16 residues. CDR3 protein: CASSVGQGANTGELFF. Written as DNA, the CDR3 is TGTGCCAGCAGCGTCGGACAGGGAGCGAACACCGGGGAGCTGTTTTTT.

The chain is built from TRBV5-1 and TRBJ2-1; D uncertain. The CDR3 has 11 residues. V was clipped by 6 bases and J by 4 bases, with 5 bases between them. CDR1 and CDR2 (germline): SGHRS, YFSETQ. The CDR3 DNA follows: TGCGCCAGCACAATTTACAATGAGCAGTTCTTC. It encodes CASTIYNEQFF.

This clonotype showed up many times. The chain employs TRBV28 and TRBJ2-2, with D possibly being TRBD2 (7 bases). CDR1 and CDR2 (germline): MDHEN, SYDVKM. There are 15 residues in the CDR3. V was trimmed by 6 bases and J by 4 bases, leaving 15 bases between them. CDR3 in DNA: TGTGCCAGCAGACTTCAGGGGAGGGGCACCGGGGAGCTGTTTTTT. Translating gives CASRLQGRGTGELFF. The variable domain in full, with the rest retrieved from reference TRBV28 and TRBJ2-2, is DVKVTQSSRYLVKRTGEKVFLECVQDMDHENMFWYRQDPGLGLRLIYFSYDVKMKEKGDIPEGYSVSREKKERFSLILESASTNQTSMYLCASRLQGRGTGELFFGEGSRLTVL.